The 9 T cell receptor beta chains presented below share a single source sample, sequenced in a study of identical twins. TCRdb reanalysed the 5' RACE reads using MiXCR and keeps one entry per CDR3 protein. The sample holds 690,000 or so distinct CDR3 sequences, 8% to 9% seen once. The same data also contributed to another study, on yellow fever vaccine responses in identical twins.

Source material: PBMCs. Receptors were obtained from a woman younger than 30 in good health.

This clonotype occurred many times. This sequence joins TRBV15 and TRBJ2-7; a possible D gene is TRBD1 (5 bases). Germline V gene data show CDR1 as LNHNV and CDR2 as YYDKDF (reference sequence). V was cut by 8 bases and J by 5 bases, with 16 bases left in between. The CDR3 is 13 residues long. The CDR3 sequence: CATAPGYRNEQYF. The CDR3 nucleotides read TGTGCCACCGCACCAGGGTATCGAAACGAGCAGTACTTC.

This sequence joins TRBV20-1 and TRBJ2-2; possibly TRBD2 for D (5 bases). Deletions cut 6 bases from V and 1 base from J, with 12 bases between. The germline V gene encodes CDR1 DFQATT and CDR2 SNEGSKA (reference sequence). The CDR3 totals 14 residues. The CDR3 sequence: CSAKDFLNTGELFF. CDR3 in DNA: TGCAGTGCAAAGGACTTCCTGAACACCGGGGAGCTGTTTTTT.

This chain uses TRBV5-1 with TRBJ2-1; 10 bases are shared with TRBD1. Germline CDR1 reads SGHRS; CDR2 reads YFSETQ. After removal of 3 bases from V and 6 bases from J, the junction contained 6 bases not matched to a gene. The CDR3 consists of 15 residues. The CDR3 sequence is CASSSGQGVGNEQFF. As DNA, the CDR3 is TGCGCCAGCAGCTCTGGACAGGGGGTTGGCAATGAGCAGTTCTTC. The full variable domain, its missing parts supplied by reference TRBV5-1 and TRBJ2-1, is KAGVTQTPRYLIKTRGQQVTLSCSPISGHRSVSWYQQTPGQGLQFLFEYFSETQRNKGNFPGRFSGRQFSNSRSEMNVSTLELGDSALYLCASSSGQGVGNEQFFGPGTRLTVL.

This clonotype has just a few counts. The rearrangement links TRBV5-1 to TRBJ1-4; D is ambiguous. The CDR3 runs to 14 residues. Trimming removed 3 bases from V and 8 bases from J, with 14 bases in between. The germline gives CDR1 SGHRS, CDR2 YFSETQ. The CDR3: CASSWRENEEKLFF. For the CDR3, the DNA is TGCGCCAGCAGCTGGAGGGAGAATGAGGAAAAACTGTTTTTT.

This clonotype was detected ten times or more. J is TRBJ1-5 and V is TRBV20-1; D not resolved. This CDR3 contains 12 residues. Germline values: CDR1 DFQATT, CDR2 SNEGSKA (reference sequence). Trimming stripped 3 bases from V and 3 bases from J, with 6 bases between. This CDR3 reads CSARRSNQPQHF. The DNA of the CDR3 is TGCAGTGCTAGGAGATCCAATCAGCCCCAGCATTTT.

This chain uses TRBV20-1 with TRBJ1-2; D is possibly TRBD1 (5 bases). The CDR3 extends over 12 amino acids. Germline V gene lookup returns CDR1 DFQATT and CDR2 SNEGSKA (reference sequence). The V end lost 6 bases, the J end lost 1 base, and 9 bases lay between the germline ends. The CDR3 bases are TGCAGTGCGTCGAGGGGTAACTATGGCTACACCTTC. This translates into CSASRGNYGYTF.

The chain employs TRBV14 and TRBJ2-7, with D hard to call. Per germline, CDR1 SGHDN and CDR2 FVKESK. Deletions cut 3 bases from V and 7 bases from J, with 10 bases between. The CDR3 spans 12 residues. CDR3 region: CASSHGPVEQYF. The CDR3 coding sequence is TGTGCCAGCAGCCATGGACCGGTTGAGCAGTACTTC.

In its sample, this clonotype was seen many times. The chain is built from TRBV6-2 or TRBV6-3 and TRBJ1-1, with 9 bases fitting TRBD1. CDR3 length: 12 amino acids. Germline V gene data show CDR1 as MNHEY and CDR2 as SVGEGT. V lost 7 bases and J lost 4; bases outside the gene matches: 1. The CDR3 protein is CASKDRGTEAFF. The DNA of the CDR3 is TGTGCCAGCAAGGACAGGGGCACTGAAGCTTTCTTT.

This clonotype has a handful of counts. The chain links TRBV12-3 or TRBV12-4 to TRBJ2-1; D is uncertain. The CDR3 consists of 13 residues. V lost 5 bases to trimming and J lost 10 bases, with 15 bases between them. CDR3 in amino acids: CASSDPMKYEQFF. CDR3 sequence (DNA): TGTGCCAGCAGTGATCCGATGAAATACGAGCAGTTCTTC.